This T cell receptor beta chain was identified in a study of blood T cell repertoires in COVID-19. The length of the CDR3 is 15 residues. V was pared by 1 base and J by 4 bases, with 4 bases of the junction left unmatched. Germline V CDR1 and CDR2: SGHNT, YENEEA. A word on this clone: Other DNA sequences within the sample encode an identical CDR3.

The data were produced by immunoSEQ multiplex PCR, yet TCRdb's version contains in-frame clones alone and is incomplete. Of roughly 310,000 clones in the sample, more than 75% were seen once. The clonotype was recovered from a man aged 60 to 75 who had recovered from COVID-19. What was sequenced was PBMCs or T cells enriched from blood (not recorded which). The V and J genes are TRBV11-3 and TRBJ2-1; 7 nucleotides match TRBD2. The DNA for the CDR3 is TGTGCCAGCAGCTTAGTGTCTAGCGGTTACAATGAGCAGTTCTTC. This encodes CASSLVSSGYNEQFF.